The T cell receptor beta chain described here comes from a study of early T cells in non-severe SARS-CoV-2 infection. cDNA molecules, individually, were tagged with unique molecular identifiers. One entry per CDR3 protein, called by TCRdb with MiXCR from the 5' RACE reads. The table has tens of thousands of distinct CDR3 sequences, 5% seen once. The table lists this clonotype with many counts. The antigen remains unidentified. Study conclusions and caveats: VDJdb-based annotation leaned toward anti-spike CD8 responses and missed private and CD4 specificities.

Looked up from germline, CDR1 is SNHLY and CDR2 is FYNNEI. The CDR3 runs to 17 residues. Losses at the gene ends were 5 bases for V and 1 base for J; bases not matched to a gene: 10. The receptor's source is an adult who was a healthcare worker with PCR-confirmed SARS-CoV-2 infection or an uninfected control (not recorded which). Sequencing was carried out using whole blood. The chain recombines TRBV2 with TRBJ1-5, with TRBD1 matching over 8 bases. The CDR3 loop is CASSTSTQGASNQPQHF. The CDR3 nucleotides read TGTGCCAGCAGTACCTCTACGCAGGGGGCGAGCAATCAGCCCCAGCATTTT.